This T cell receptor (beta chain) was sequenced in a study of low-dose radiotherapy and immunotherapy resistance in tumors. Across the study: Nivolumab was given to patients as a 240 mg flat dose every two weeks, and ipilimumab at 1 mg/kg every six weeks. Both were delivered intravenously. Administration of intravenous cyclophosphamide at 200 mg/m2 took place every two weeks, one day before radiation and immunotherapy.

Germline loops: CDR1 SEHNR, CDR2 FQNEAQ (reference sequence). The length of the CDR3 is 16 residues. J lost 1 base, V lost 5 bases, and 5 bases had no gene match. Time point reported: after trial treatment. Documented treatment: LDRT plus nivolumab, ipilimumab, low-dose cyclophosphamide and aspirin (RACIN trial). Donors were dosed with nivolumab and ipilimumab; they also received aspirin, low-dose cyclophosphamide and low-dose radiotherapy. Advanced solid tumors without tumor-infiltrating lymphocytes were required for inclusion. This clonotype came up many times. Gene-specific TRAV and TRBV primers were used for first-strand cDNA, covering alpha and beta chains. The TCRs were subjected to amplification over about 20 PCR cycles employing a constant-region primer in conjunction with a V-primer adapter. TCRdb recomputed calls from the reads with MiXCR, one row per CDR3 protein. The sample includes roughly 100,000 distinct CDR3 sequences, around a fifth of them seen just once.

The sample was PBMCs, taken after low-dose radiotherapy plus immunotherapy. This sequence was found in a female donor with ovarian cancer. This chain joins TRBV7-9 and TRBJ2-6; 7 bases align to TRBD1. The CDR3 loop reads CASSKSGQSGANVLTF. The CDR3 DNA follows: TGTGCCAGCAGCAAATCGGGACAGTCTGGGGCCAACGTCCTGACTTTC.